This T cell receptor beta chain was captured in a study of blood T cell repertoires in COVID-19. Sequenced by immunoSEQ multiplex PCR; TCRdb stores in-frame clones only, minus some. The sample has under 200,000 clones; 86% are singletons. This clonotype originated in a man aged 18 to 29 with acute or convalescent COVID-19. The sequenced sample consisted of peripheral blood.

The CDR3 DNA follows: TGTGCCAGCTCCCTCCCGGGGATGAGCGAGCAGTACTTC. Amino acid sequence: CASSLPGMSEQYF. The chain couples TRBV6-5 to TRBJ2-7; D perhaps matches TRBD2 (5 bases). CDR3 length: 13 amino acids. V was clipped by 8 bases and J by 6 bases, with 17 bases between them. The germline CDR1 and CDR2 sequences are MNHEY and SVGAGI.